This is a list of T cell receptor beta chains from one sample in a study of cytomegalovirus exposure and HLA in healthy donors. The protocol was immunoSEQ multiplex PCR, while the TCRdb copy is restricted to in-frame clones and leaves out a portion. The sample consists of fewer than 250,000 clones, roughly four fifths of them appearing once. The sample comprised PBMCs. The source is a woman aged 45-60 years in good health and CMV-seropositive. CDR3s include the opening cysteine and the closing phenylalanine or tryptophan. D genes are given only for firm matches. The listing skips clone size in some rows; elsewhere it reads once, few, many or a size class.

CDR3: CAWSRTTGLAGYTF; DNA: TGTGCCTGGAGTCGGACCACAGGGTTGGCTGGCTACACCTTC; V: TRBV30; J: TRBJ1-2; D: .; size: .
CDR3: CASSERNQPQHF; DNA: TGTGCCAGTAGTGAGCGAAATCAGCCCCAGCATTTT; V: TRBV19; J: TRBJ1-5; D: .; size: .
CDR3: CASSLVAGPPDF; DNA: TGTGCCAGCAGCTTAGTAGCGGGGCCACCAGACTTC; V: TRBV7-2; J: TRBJ2-7; D: TRBD2; size: few
CDR3: CSAPSLGGDYGYTF; DNA: TGCAGCGCGCCTTCCTTGGGGGGTGACTATGGCTACACCTTC; V: TRBV29-1; J: TRBJ1-2; D: .; size: .
CDR3: CASSPPDRYNGYTF; DNA: TGTGCCAGCAGCCCCCCGGACAGGTACAATGGCTACACCTTC; V: TRBV5-4; J: TRBJ1-2; D: TRBD1; size: .
CDR3: CASSQAPDKVQETQYF; DNA: TGCGCCAGCAGCCAAGCCCCAGACAAAGTACAAGAGACCCAGTACTTC; V: TRBV4-3; J: TRBJ2-5; D: .; size: .
CDR3: CASSAATGGAEQYF; DNA: TGTGCCAGCAGCGCTGCGACAGGGGGCGCCGAGCAGTACTTC; V: TRBV7-3; J: TRBJ2-7; D: TRBD1; size: .
CDR3: CSVEQTGRYTEAFF; DNA: TGCAGCGTAGAACAGACAGGGAGATACACTGAAGCTTTCTTT; V: TRBV29-1; J: TRBJ1-1; D: TRBD1; size: few
CDR3: CASSHRTRGSYEQYF; DNA: TGTGCCAGTAGCCACCGGACCCGCGGGTCCTACGAGCAGTACTTC; V: TRBV19; J: TRBJ2-7; D: .; size: .
CDR3: CASRRVMNQPQHF; DNA: TGTGCCAGCAGGCGGGTGATGAATCAGCCCCAGCATTTT; V: TRBV6-5; J: TRBJ1-5; D: .; size: few
CDR3: CSVGGTSGFNEQFF; DNA: TGCAGCGTTGGGGGGACTAGCGGTTTCAATGAGCAGTTCTTC; V: TRBV29-1; J: TRBJ2-1; D: TRBD2; size: .
CDR3: CASSPADYGYTF; DNA: TGTGCCAGCAGCCCAGCGGACTATGGCTACACCTTC; V: TRBV9; J: TRBJ1-2; D: .; size: .
CDR3: CSSSFRLGDTEAFF; DNA: TGTTCCAGCAGCTTTCGACTCGGAGACACTGAAGCTTTCTTT; V: TRBV7-9; J: TRBJ1-1; D: .; size: .